These 32 T cell receptor beta chains share one sample of origin, sequenced in a study of blood T cell repertoires in COVID-19. The method was immunoSEQ multiplex PCR; TCRdb's version includes in-frame clones alone and lacks a portion of them. The sample records 150,000 to 200,000 clones, approximately 87% being singletons. Material: peripheral blood. The receptors stem from a woman between 65 and 79 years old with COVID-19, enrolled during active disease.

This chain joins TRBV3-1 (or the pseudogene TRBV3-2) and TRBJ1-2, with 7 bases aligning to TRBD1. This CDR3 has 17 amino acids. Germline lookup yields CDR1 LGHDT and CDR2 YNNKEL (reference sequence). Germline trimming cut 2 bases from V and 0 bases from J; bases unmatched to any gene: 9. The CDR3 DNA reads TGTGCCAGCAGCCAATCCCCAGGGGGTTTAGCTAACTATGGCTACACCTTC. Amino acids: CASSQSPGGLANYGYTF.

The V gene is TRBV6-5, the J gene TRBJ1-6, with D perhaps TRBD1 (5 bases). V was pared by 2 bases and J by 10 bases, with 15 bases between. The CDR3 contains 15 residues. From germline, CDR1 is MNHEY and CDR2 SVGAGI. As DNA, the CDR3 is TGTGCCAGCAGTTACAGGGGCAGCAGTAGATCACCCCTCCACTTT. Encoded protein: CASSYRGSSRSPLHF.

The CDR3 DNA follows: TGTGCCAGCAGAAGTCAGGGGGCTGGAAAACTGTTTTTT. Translation: CASRSQGAGKLFF. V usage is TRBV6-4 and J usage is TRBJ1-4; 8 bases fit TRBD1. Losses at the gene ends were 6 bases for V and 10 bases for J; bases not matched to a gene: 7. Per the germline V gene, CDR1 is MRHNA and CDR2 is SNTAGT. The CDR3 has 13 amino acids.

The rearrangement uses TRBV19 and TRBJ2-2; a possible D gene is TRBD2 (7 bases). The germline V and J ends were trimmed by 3 bases and 0 bases, with 11 bases remaining between them. Germline V gene lookup returns CDR1 LNHDA and CDR2 SQIVND (reference sequence). The CDR3 runs 16 residues. CDR3 bases: TGTGCCAGTAGTATGCGGGGGCCACCGAACACCGGGGAGCTGTTTTTT. The encoded protein is CASSMRGPPNTGELFF.

This chain links TRBV30 with TRBJ1-5; no firm D call. This CDR3 spans 15 amino acids. Germline CDR1 is GTSNPN and CDR2 is SVGIG (reference sequence). The V and J ends lost 0 bases and 0 bases respectively, with 9 bases between them. DNA of the CDR3: TGTGCCTGGAGTGTACGGCGGAGTAGCAATCAGCCCCAGCATTTT. The encoded protein is CAWSVRRSSNQPQHF. Filled out from reference TRBV30 and TRBJ1-5, the complete variable domain reads SQTIHQWPATLVQPVGSPLSLECTVEGTSNPNLYWYRQAAGRGLQLLFYSVGIGQISSEVPQNLSASRPQDRQFILSSKKLLLSDSGFYLCAWSVRRSSNQPQHFGDGTRLSIL.

This chain links TRBV6-5 with TRBJ1-3, with TRBD1 identical over 8 bases. The CDR3 is 15 amino acids. Germline V gene lookup returns CDR1 MNHEY and CDR2 SVGAGI. The junction had 8 bases not matched to a gene; V was cut back by 7 bases and J by 3 bases. CDR3 loop: CASTGRGRGGNTIYF. The CDR3 nucleotides read TGTGCCAGCACGGGCAGGGGGCGAGGTGGAAACACCATATATTTT.

The genes are TRBV9 and TRBJ2-7, with D possibly being TRBD2 (6 bases). V dropped 5 bases and J dropped 2 bases, with 17 bases sitting between them. Germline CDR1 and CDR2: SGDLS and YYNGEE. The CDR3 is made up of 15 amino acids. Here the CDR3 reads CASSVGSGVTYEQYF. The CDR3 region has the DNA TGTGCCAGCAGTGTCGGGTCGGGGGTAACCTACGAGCAGTACTTC.

The V and J genes are TRBV21-1 and TRBJ2-2; the table assigns TRBD1, which was not confirmed against the DNA. TRBV21-1 is described as a pseudogene. The CDR3 totals 17 residues. The CDR3 reads CASSKGSGGANTGELFF. CDR3 bases: TGTGCCAGCAGCAAAGGGTCTGGGGGCGCGAACACCGGGGAGCTGTTTTTT.

This clone was recorded a few times. This chain joins TRBV6-1 and TRBJ1-6; D perhaps matches TRBD1 (6 bases). V lost 4 bases to trimming and J lost 7 bases, with 20 bases between them. CDR3 size: 17 residues. Germline CDR1 reads MNHNS; CDR2 reads SASEGT. CDR3 coding DNA: TGTGCCAGCAGTGCCACAGGGCCCCAGGGTGCGAATTCACCCCTCCACTTT. Translation: CASSATGPQGANSPLHF.

The rearrangement joins TRBV9 to TRBJ1-3; 7 bases map to TRBD1. The V gene end was trimmed by 3 bases and the J gene end by 2 bases; junction bases not matched to a gene: 11. Germline CDR1 is SGDLS and CDR2 is YYNGEE. CDR3 length: 17 amino acids. For the CDR3, the DNA is TGTGCCAGCAGCGCCAAGGGGGCTCGGACAGCTGGAAACACCATATATTTT. Residues: CASSAKGARTAGNTIYF.

The chain employs TRBV10-3 and TRBJ1-5; 8 nucleotides match TRBD1. The CDR3 contains 16 residues. CDR1 and CDR2 from the germline V gene are ENHRY and SYGVKD. V shed 0 bases and J 6 bases; nucleotides not matched to a gene: 7. CDR3 coding DNA: TGTGCCATCAGTGAGTCGAACAGGGGGTTCGGTCAGCCCCAGCATTTT. Encoded protein: CAISESNRGFGQPQHF.

The V gene is TRBV5-1, the J gene TRBJ1-4, with D maybe TRBD1 (6 bases). Germline V gives CDR1 SGHRS, CDR2 YFSETQ. This CDR3 is 19 amino acids long. V was clipped by 0 bases and J by 3 bases, with 21 bases between them. CDR3 residues: CASSLGVGGGFGSNEKLFF. Here the CDR3 DNA reads TGCGCCAGCAGCTTGGGGGTAGGCGGGGGCTTCGGCTCTAATGAAAAACTGTTTTTT.

V gene TRBV9 combines with J gene TRBJ2-6; unclear D gene. Trimming stripped 0 bases from V and 2 bases from J, with 6 bases between. Germline V gene data show CDR1 as SGDLS and CDR2 as YYNGEE. This CDR3 comprises 15 residues. For the CDR3, the DNA is TGTGCCAGCAGCGTAGTGTCCACTGGGGCCAACGTCCTGACTTTC. Translated: CASSVVSTGANVLTF.

V and J are TRBV28 and TRBJ1-5, with 7 bases lining up with TRBD1. The CDR3 runs to 20 residues. The junction had 26 bases not matched to a gene; V was cut back by 8 bases and J by 4 bases. Germline V gene lookup returns CDR1 MDHEN and CDR2 SYDVKM. The CDR3 sequence: CASAAGGGGGLVGRNQPQHF. CDR3 coding DNA: TGTGCCAGCGCGGCGGGGGGAGGAGGGGGCTTGGTTGGAAGAAATCAGCCCCAGCATTTT. The whole variable domain, filled in from reference TRBV28 and TRBJ1-5, reads DVKVTQSSRYLVKRTGEKVFLECVQDMDHENMFWYRQDPGLGLRLIYFSYDVKMKEKGDIPEGYSVSREKKERFSLILESASTNQTSMYLCASAAGGGGGLVGRNQPQHFGDGTRLSIL.

V is TRBV24-1 and J is TRBJ2-1; TRBD2 matches 16 bases. CDR1 and CDR2 (germline): KGHDR, SFDVKD. J lost 7 bases, V lost 4 bases, and 12 bases had no gene match. CDR3 length: 19 residues. The CDR3 nucleotides are TGTGCCACCAGTGACCCGGGACTAGCGGGGGGGCGGAGGAGGAATGAGCAGTTCTTC. Protein sequence: CATSDPGLAGGRRRNEQFF.

The V gene is TRBV19, the J gene TRBJ2-5; 9 bases match TRBD2. With 5 bases clipped from V and 4 bases from J, the junction kept 14 bases outside the gene matches. CDR1 is LNHDA, CDR2 SQIVND, per germline (reference sequence). The CDR3 runs to 17 residues. The chain's CDR3 is CASSPWGSGGPRETQYF. The DNA of the CDR3 is TGTGCCAGTAGTCCCTGGGGTAGCGGGGGCCCAAGAGAGACCCAGTACTTC.

This chain joins TRBV5-1 and TRBJ2-2; 10 positions agree with TRBD1. Germline trimming cut 4 bases from V and 6 bases from J; bases unmatched to any gene: 9. The germline CDR1 and CDR2 sequences are SGHRS and YFSETQ. The CDR3 is 16 residues long. Here the CDR3 reads CASSLPTGGLAGELFF. CDR3 in DNA: TGCGCCAGCAGCCTTCCGACAGGGGGCTTGGCCGGGGAGCTGTTTTTT.

This chain joins TRBV5-1 and TRBJ1-5, with TRBD1 matching over 7 bases. CDR1 is SGHRS and CDR2 is YFSETQ in the germline V gene. V lost 3 bases and J lost 5; bases outside the gene matches: 2. The CDR3 has 13 residues. The CDR3 is CASSSTGDQPQHF. CDR3 DNA: TGCGCCAGCAGCTCCACAGGGGATCAGCCCCAGCATTTT.

This clone was observed a handful of times. V gene TRBV6-5 combines with J gene TRBJ1-5; a possible D gene is TRBD1 (6 bases). Germline V CDR1 and CDR2: MNHEY, SVGAGI. V lost 5 bases and J 5 bases, leaving 16 bases between the germline ends. The CDR3 loop spans 15 amino acids. This chain's CDR3 is CASSPDRDIYQPQHF. The CDR3 DNA sequence: TGTGCCAGCAGTCCCGACCGGGACATCTATCAGCCCCAGCATTTT.

This clone occurred once. This chain links TRBV6-5 with TRBJ1-1; D might be TRBD1 (6 bases). Trimming stripped 3 bases from V and 7 bases from J, with 18 bases between. Looked up from germline, CDR1 is MNHEY and CDR2 is SVGAGI. The CDR3 spans 15 residues. In nucleotides, the CDR3 is TGTGCCAGCAGTTATACCTCACAGGGCCCCCGTGAAGCTTTCTTT. Protein sequence: CASSYTSQGPREAFF.

This chain uses TRBV18 with TRBJ1-5; D gene unclear. Germline V gene lookup returns CDR1 KGHSH and CDR2 LQKENI. Trimming pared 6 bases from V and 2 bases from J, leaving 11 bases between. CDR3 length: 14 residues. The CDR3 is CASSPTRGNQPQHF. As DNA, the CDR3 is TGTGCCAGCTCTCCCACGAGGGGCAATCAGCCCCAGCATTTT.

This chain joins TRBV30 and TRBJ2-1; 11 nucleotides match TRBD2. After removal of 5 bases from V and 4 bases from J, the junction contained 4 bases not matched to a gene. CDR1 GTSNPN and CDR2 SVGIG come from the germline V gene (reference sequence). This CDR3 is built from 14 residues. The CDR3 reads CAWRLAGIYNEQFF. CDR3 coding DNA: TGTGCCTGGCGACTAGCGGGAATTTACAATGAGCAGTTCTTC.

This rearrangement joins TRBV6-6 to TRBJ1-2, with 8 bases matching TRBD1. V trimming: 4 bases; J trimming: 5 bases; junction bases outside the gene matches: 9. The CDR3 consists of 15 residues. Germline CDR1 reads MNHNY; CDR2 reads SVGAGI (reference sequence). The CDR3 sequence is CASSFGTGTGYGYTF. Here the CDR3 DNA reads TGTGCCAGCAGTTTCGGGACAGGTACGGGGTATGGCTACACCTTC.

This clone is a singleton in its sample. The chain has TRBV6-2 or TRBV6-3 and TRBJ1-1; D gene uncertain. The V gene lost 2 bases and the J gene lost 5 bases, with 6 bases spanning the gap. Germline assignment: CDR1 MNHEY and CDR2 SVGEGT. The CDR3 contains 12 residues. The CDR3 DNA follows: TGTGCCAGCAGTTACCCCAGAACTGAAGCTTTCTTT. Protein sequence: CASSYPRTEAFF.

The V gene is TRBV21-1, the J gene TRBJ1-5; the listed D gene, TRBD1, was not tested against the DNA. TRBV21-1 is assigned pseudogene status. The CDR3 loop spans 13 amino acids. The CDR3 loop is CASKPQGAQPQHF. As DNA, the CDR3 is TGTGCCAGTAAACCTCAGGGGGCCCAGCCCCAGCATTTT.

V is TRBV3-1 (or the pseudogene TRBV3-2) and J is TRBJ2-7; a weak D match, TRBD2 (5 bases). The germline V gene has CDR1 LGHDT and CDR2 YNNKEL (reference sequence). The germline V and J ends were trimmed by 1 base and 3 bases, with 10 bases remaining between them. CDR3 length: 14 amino acids. For the CDR3, the DNA is TGTGCCAGCAGCCAAGGACGACGGGACTACGAGCAGTACTTC. Translated: CASSQGRRDYEQYF.

The rearrangement joins TRBV7-9 to TRBJ2-4, with D possibly being TRBD1 (6 bases). This CDR3 has 18 amino acids. From germline, CDR1 is SEHNR and CDR2 FQNEAQ (reference sequence). Trimming left V 4 bases short and J 2 bases short, with 21 bases between. The CDR3 DNA follows: TGTGCCAGCAGCTCACCGCTTAGGGACACGTCCCCCAAAAACATTCAGTACTTC. Amino acid sequence: CASSSPLRDTSPKNIQYF. Filled out from reference TRBV7-9 and TRBJ2-4, the complete variable domain reads DTGVSQNPRHKITKRGQNVTFRCDPISEHNRLYWYRQTLGQGPEFLTYFQNEAQLEKSRLLSDRFSAERPKGSFSTLEIQRTEQGDSAMYLCASSSPLRDTSPKNIQYFGAGTRLSVL.

V and J are TRBV14 and TRBJ1-2, with a weak D call TRBD1 (6 bases). The V and J ends lost 4 bases and 7 bases respectively, with 13 bases between them. Germline V gene sequence: CDR1 SGHDN, CDR2 FVKESK. This CDR3 has 13 residues. CDR3 in amino acids: CASSLDTGSGYTF. The DNA for the CDR3 is TGTGCCAGCAGCCTTGACACAGGGAGTGGCTACACCTTC.

The V gene is TRBV10-3, the J gene TRBJ2-7; 14 bases are a match to TRBD2. The V segment lost 10 bases and the J segment 6 bases; nucleotides outside the gene matches: 8. The CDR3 loop spans 14 amino acids. The germline V gene has CDR1 ENHRY and CDR2 SYGVKD. The DNA for the CDR3 is TGTGCCACCATGACTAGCGGGGGGGCCGCCGAGCAGTACTTC. Its protein product is CATMTSGGAAEQYF.

The chain employs TRBV15 and TRBJ1-6, with no clear D. From germline, CDR1 is LNHNV and CDR2 YYDKDF (reference sequence). V was shortened by 4 bases and J by 8 bases, with 9 bases between the two germline ends. The length of the CDR3 is 13 residues. The CDR3 reads CATSMTRDSPLHF. The CDR3 bases are TGTGCCACCAGCATGACAAGAGATTCACCCCTCCACTTT.

V gene TRBV18 combines with J gene TRBJ2-7; possibly TRBD1 for D (6 bases). V lost 2 bases and J lost 2, with 10 bases in between. Germline assignment: CDR1 KGHSH and CDR2 LQKENI. The CDR3 is 14 amino acids. The chain's CDR3 is CASSPGQTTYEQYF. The CDR3 bases are TGTGCCAGCTCACCAGGACAGACAACCTACGAGCAGTACTTC.

This sequence joins TRBV30 and TRBJ1-5, with 9 bases that match TRBD1. This CDR3 contains 16 residues. Germline lookup yields CDR1 GTSNPN and CDR2 SVGIG (reference sequence). The junction had 9 bases not matched to a gene; V was cut back by 6 bases and J by 0 bases. The CDR3 DNA is TGTGCCTGCGGACAGGGGAAATCCATTAGCAATCAGCCCCAGCATTTT. This gives the protein CACGQGKSISNQPQHF.